These 20 T cell receptor beta chains were sequenced from one sample in a study of blood T cells in healthy people across ages. Alongside a J-beta primer mix, a sample-barcoded 5' primer served in a second PCR lasting about 7 to 12 cycles. TCRdb re-analysed the 5' RACE reads in MiXCR, keeping a single row per CDR3 protein. The sample shows hundreds of thousands of distinct CDR3 sequences, 40% to 60% of them seen only once. The sequencing sample was made of blood. Every receptor here comes from a man younger than 45 in good health.

The J gene is TRBJ2-3, the V gene TRBV6-5; the match to TRBD2 covers 12 bases. Germline-derived CDR1 and CDR2 are MNHEY and SVGAGI. This CDR3 spans 18 amino acids. The J segment lost 0 bases and the V segment lost 5 bases, leaving 9 bases of the junction unmatched. CDR3: CASSRVLAGGPSTDTQYF. In nucleotides, the CDR3 is TGTGCCAGCAGTCGAGTACTAGCGGGGGGTCCTAGCACAGATACGCAGTATTTT.

The rearrangement joins TRBV3-1 to TRBJ2-4; the D is unclear. The DNA end is more similar to TRBJ2-5, so the J call may be wrong. This CDR3 region has 12 residues. CDR1 LGHDT and CDR2 YNNKEL come from the germline V gene (reference sequence). The CDR3 sequence: CASSGDLGTQYF. As DNA, the CDR3 is TGTGCCAGCAGCGGTGATTTGGGGACCCAGTACTTC.

The chain recombines TRBV3-1 with TRBJ2-2, with a weak D call TRBD2 (5 bases). The CDR3 is 18 residues long. Trimming took off 0 bases at V and 2 bases at J, with 16 bases between the two ends. Germline V gene data show CDR1 as LGHDT and CDR2 as YNNKEL (reference sequence). CDR3 sequence: CASSQEFRTASNTGELFF. The CDR3 region has the DNA TGTGCCAGCAGCCAAGAGTTCAGGACTGCAAGTAACACCGGGGAGCTGTTTTTT.

This clonotype was picked up many times. The chain links TRBV4-2 to TRBJ2-7; TRBD2 might be the D (6 bases). The CDR3 is 15 residues long. CDR1 is LGHNA, CDR2 YNFKEQ, per germline. V shed 0 bases and J shed 2 bases, with 11 bases lying between them. Here the CDR3 DNA reads TGTGCCAGCAGCCAAGACGCCGGACTAACCTACGAGCAGTACTTC. As protein: CASSQDAGLTYEQYF.

The genes are TRBV20-1 and TRBJ2-3, with D maybe TRBD2 (6 bases). V lost 2 bases and J 2 bases, leaving 20 bases between the germline ends. Germline CDR1 and CDR2: DFQATT and SNEGSKA (reference sequence). The CDR3 consists of 17 residues. CDR3 sequence reads: CSARYRAAGQLTDTQYF. The CDR3 coding sequence is TGCAGTGCTAGATACCGCGCGGCGGGGCAACTCACAGATACGCAGTATTTT.

The gene calls are TRBV12-3 or TRBV12-4 and TRBJ2-2; 9 bases agree with TRBD1. V dropped 4 bases and J dropped 6; count of bases not matched to a gene: 3. The CDR3 extends over 14 amino acids. CDR3 loop: CASSWDRVAGELFF. CDR3 sequence (DNA): TGTGCCAGCAGTTGGGACAGGGTGGCCGGGGAGCTGTTTTTT.

The rearrangement joins TRBV3-1 to TRBJ2-5, with 13 bases fitting TRBD2. The CDR3 length is 15 residues. Trimming took 5 bases from V and 11 from J; bases not matched to a gene: 11. Germline values: CDR1 LGHDT, CDR2 YNNKEL (reference sequence). CDR3: CASSEGLAGSLKQYF. The CDR3 region has the DNA TGTGCCAGCAGCGAGGGACTAGCGGGGAGTCTGAAGCAGTACTTC.

The rearrangement links TRBV10-3 to TRBJ2-4; D call uncertain. The J call may be incorrect, as the DNA end agrees better with TRBJ2-7. Per the germline V gene, CDR1 is ENHRY and CDR2 is SYGVKD. The CDR3 sequence is 11 residues long. CDR3 sequence: CATEDGYEQYF. CDR3 sequence (DNA): TGTGCCACCGAGGACGGATACGAGCAGTACTTC.

This sequence joins TRBV4-1 and TRBJ1-2; D unclear. V was clipped by 5 bases and J by 1 base, with 14 bases between them. This CDR3 is built from 15 residues. Germline V gives CDR1 MGHRA, CDR2 YSYEKL. The CDR3 reads CASSTSSTDNYGYTF. CDR3 sequence (DNA): TGCGCCAGCAGCACCTCTTCGACGGATAACTATGGCTACACCTTC.

The chain carries TRBV5-1 and TRBJ2-4; 12 nucleotides line up with TRBD2. J lost 0 bases, V lost 4 bases, and 8 bases had no gene match. CDR3 length: 18 residues. Germline V gives CDR1 SGHRS, CDR2 YFSETQ. CDR3 amino acids: CASSPGLAGQLAKNIQYF. CDR3 in DNA: TGCGCCAGCAGCCCAGGACTAGCGGGACAGCTAGCCAAAAACATTCAGTACTTC.

This clonotype was observed a handful of times. The chain has TRBV12-3 or TRBV12-4 and TRBJ2-6; D call uncertain. The CDR3 runs to 14 residues. V lost 11 bases, J lost 0 bases, and 11 bases lay in between. DNA for the CDR3: TGTGCCTCGAATATTGGCTCTGGGGCCAACGTCCTGACTTTC. It yields the protein CASNIGSGANVLTF.

This clonotype came up a few times. The chain links TRBV29-1 to TRBJ1-6; 7 bases match TRBD1. This CDR3 is built from 14 residues. Germline CDR1 reads SQVTM; CDR2 reads ANQGSEA. After removal of 6 bases from V and 8 bases from J, the junction contained 10 bases not matched to a gene. In DNA form, the CDR3 reads TGCAGCGTCGGATCGGGGCAGGGGGATTCACCCCTCCACTTT. This gives the protein CSVGSGQGDSPLHF.

The chain couples TRBV27 to TRBJ1-2; D is undetermined. This CDR3 spans 15 amino acids. Trimming took 5 bases from V and 6 from J, leaving 19 bases between them. CDR1 is MNHEY and CDR2 is SMNVEV in the germline V gene (reference sequence). The CDR3 nucleotides read TGTGCCAGCAGTCTTGCCGGGCCTCATAGAGATGGCTACACCTTC. Amino acids: CASSLAGPHRDGYTF.

The gene calls are TRBV10-3 and TRBJ1-6, with D possibly being TRBD1 (6 bases). The CDR3 totals 15 residues. The germline V and J ends were trimmed by 6 bases and 10 bases, with 19 bases remaining between them. In germline, CDR1 is ENHRY, CDR2 SYGVKD. The DNA of the CDR3 is TGTGCCATCAGCCGATCTACAGGGCAGGAATCACCCCTCCACTTT. Residues: CAISRSTGQESPLHF.

The rearrangement links TRBV3-1 to TRBJ2-7, with 7 bases aligning to TRBD2. This CDR3 has 13 residues. CDR1 is LGHDT and CDR2 is YNNKEL in the germline V gene (reference sequence). J gave up 3 bases and V 4 bases, and 3 bases lay outside the gene matches. CDR3 nucleotide sequence: TGTGCCAGCAGCCGCGCTAGCGGCTACGAGCAGTACTTC. It encodes CASSRASGYEQYF.

This clonotype was found a few times. The rearrangement joins TRBV2 to TRBJ2-7; tentatively, D is TRBD1 or TRBD2 (5 bases each). From germline, CDR1 is SNHLY and CDR2 FYNNEI. This CDR3 is 12 amino acids long. Trimming stripped 3 bases from V and 10 bases from J, with 13 bases between. As DNA, the CDR3 is TGTGCCAGCAGTGAGGCAGGGAGAAACCAGTACTTC. The encoded protein is CASSEAGRNQYF.

This clonotype was counted ten times or more. This chain joins TRBV10-2 and TRBJ2-1; the D is unclear. From germline, CDR1 is WSHSY and CDR2 SAAADI. Trimming removed 2 bases from V and 4 bases from J, with 6 bases in between. The CDR3 covers 13 residues. CDR3 bases: TGCGCCAGCAGTGAGATCCCTTACAATGAGCAGTTCTTC. Amino acid sequence: CASSEIPYNEQFF.

The V gene is TRBV7-8, the J gene TRBJ2-1, with a tentative D call TRBD2 (5 bases). Germline V gene lookup returns CDR1 SGHVS and CDR2 FQNEAQ. The V end lost 7 bases, the J end lost 1 base, and 23 bases lay between the germline ends. The CDR3 contains 18 residues. In DNA form, the CDR3 reads TGTGCCAGCACCGTCCAGAGGGCGGCAGGAAGTTCCTACAATGAGCAGTTCTTC. Translation: CASTVQRAAGSSYNEQFF.

Of note for this clonotype: A junction end diverges from the germline sequence, so it may reflect a read error. This chain uses TRBV6-6 with TRBJ1-5; TRBD1 matches 7 bases. The CDR3 loop spans 16 amino acids. CDR1 is MNHNY and CDR2 is SVGAGI in the germline V gene (reference sequence). This chain's CDR3 is CASSPPGTVSDQPQHF. CDR3 coding DNA: TGTGCCAGCAGCCCCCCTGGGACAGTTAGCGATCAGCCCCAGCATTTT.

This clonotype was recorded once. The rearrangement joins TRBV5-1 to TRBJ2-5; no reliable D call. V was pared by 0 bases and J by 5 bases, with 11 bases between. Germline V gene lookup returns CDR1 SGHRS and CDR2 YFSETQ. The CDR3 is 14 residues long. The DNA for the CDR3 is TGCGCCAGCAGCTTGGAGACGGCGGAGGAGACCCAGTACTTC. Translation: CASSLETAEETQYF.